The 10 T cell receptor beta chains listed next were all sequenced from one sample in a study of TIL therapy for anti-PD-1-resistant metastatic lung cancer. Time point described: pre-treatment sample, taken before nivolumab and TIL therapy. The libraries were made with immunoSEQ v3. Produced via immunoSEQ multiplex PCR; TCRdb's table is partial and in-frame only. This table has roughly 54,000 clones, roughly 87% appearing once. Sequencing was performed on blood, taken at baseline. These receptors were obtained from a person between 25 and 80 years old with non-small cell lung cancer.

The chain has TRBV4-1 and TRBJ2-2; TRBD2 matches 10 bases. Trimming at V came to 4 bases and at J to 4 bases, leaving 12 bases not matched to a gene. Germline V gene data show CDR1 as MGHRA and CDR2 as YSYEKL. The CDR3 spans 18 residues. The CDR3 DNA reads as TGCGCCAGCAGCCCAAGAGATAGGTGGACTAGCGGCACCGGGGAGCTGTTTTTT. It is translated as CASSPRDRWTSGTGELFF.

The V call is TRBV30, the J call TRBJ2-6; 8 bases agree with TRBD2. The CDR3 is made up of 15 amino acids. V dropped 4 bases and J dropped 11; count of bases not matched to a gene: 13. Per the germline V gene, CDR1 is GTSNPN and CDR2 is SVGIG (reference sequence). CDR3 loop: CAWIVQGPGGDVLTF. In nucleotides, the CDR3 is TGTGCCTGGATCGTACAGGGTCCCGGGGGGGACGTCCTGACTTTC. Looking up the rest from reference TRBV30 and TRBJ2-6 gives the full variable domain: SQTIHQWPATLVQPVGSPLSLECTVEGTSNPNLYWYRQAAGRGLQLLFYSVGIGQISSEVPQNLSASRPQDRQFILSSKKLLLSDSGFYLCAWIVQGPGGDVLTFGAGSRLTVL.

The chain employs TRBV30 and TRBJ1-5; 8 nucleotides line up with TRBD1. This CDR3 comprises 13 residues. V trimming: 2 bases; J trimming: 9 bases; junction bases outside the gene matches: 6. CDR1 and CDR2 (germline): GTSNPN, SVGIG (reference sequence). CDR3 protein: CAWSLTGQGPQHF. In DNA form, the CDR3 reads TGTGCCTGGAGTTTGACAGGACAGGGGCCCCAGCATTTT.

As DNA, the CDR3 is TGTGCCAGCAGCCGGAGCTGGGGCTCTGGAAACACCATATATTTT. Translation gives CASSRSWGSGNTIYF. The chain employs TRBV7-2 and TRBJ1-3, with D unresolved. The CDR3 runs 15 residues. The germline CDR1 and CDR2 sequences are SGHTA and FQGNSA. With 5 bases removed from V and 0 bases from J, the gap between germline ends came to 11 bases.

The J gene is TRBJ1-6, the V gene TRBV5-1; D unresolved. With 0 bases removed from V and 8 bases from J, the gap between germline ends came to 6 bases. The germline V gene encodes CDR1 SGHRS and CDR2 YFSETQ. CDR3 length equals 13 residues. This CDR3 is CASSLASDSPLHF. CDR3 coding DNA: TGCGCCAGCAGCTTGGCCTCGGATTCACCCCTCCACTTT.

The chain has TRBV29-1 and TRBJ1-4; TRBD1 might be the D (5 bases). V lost 4 bases to trimming and J lost 8 bases, with 17 bases between them. CDR3 length: 14 residues. The V gene's germline CDR1 is SQVTM and CDR2 ANQGSEA. The DNA of the CDR3 is TGCAGCGTTGGAGTAGGGCAGGGTAACGAAAAACTGTTTTTT. Encoded protein: CSVGVGQGNEKLFF. Complete variable domain (other parts from reference TRBV29-1 and TRBJ1-4): SAVISQKPSRDICQRGTSLTIQCQVDSQVTMMFWYRQQPGQSLTLIATANQGSEATYESGFVIDKFPISRPNLTFSTLTVSNMSPEDSSIYLCSVGVGQGNEKLFFGSGTQLSVL.

The CDR3 nucleotides read TGTGCCAGCAGCTCCCAGGGCTCTGGGGCCAACGTCCTGACTTTC. Its translation: CASSSQGSGANVLTF. The chain is built from TRBV11-2 and TRBJ2-6; a possible D gene is TRBD1 (5 bases). Germline lookup yields CDR1 SGHAT and CDR2 FQNNGV. V was shortened by 4 bases and J by 0 bases, with 7 bases between the two germline ends. The CDR3 covers 15 residues.

This chain connects TRBV7-5 to TRBJ2-7; TRBD1, the table's D call, was not compared with the DNA. TRBV7-5 is noted as a pseudogene. The CDR3 extends over 12 amino acids. The CDR3 sequence is CVRSLETGQYIV. In DNA form, the CDR3 reads TGTGTCAGAAGCTTAGAGACGGGACAGTATATCGTC.

The rearrangement joins TRBV5-1 to TRBJ1-6; D possibly corresponds to TRBD1 (5 bases). V gave up 0 bases and J gave up 5 bases, with 9 bases separating them. Germline CDR1 is SGHRS and CDR2 is YFSETQ. CDR3 length: 15 residues. In nucleotides, the CDR3 is TGCGCCAGCAGCTTGGAGGGGTATGATAATTCACCCCTCCACTTT. Its protein is CASSLEGYDNSPLHF.

V usage is TRBV7-2 and J usage is TRBJ1-5, with unresolved D. CDR1 is SGHTA and CDR2 is FQGNSA in the germline V gene. This CDR3 region has 15 residues. V shed 4 bases and J shed 4 bases, with 14 bases lying between them. The CDR3 DNA reads as TGTGCCAGCAGCTCGTGGGGAGCAAAGAATCAGCCCCAGCATTTT. It translates to CASSSWGAKNQPQHF.